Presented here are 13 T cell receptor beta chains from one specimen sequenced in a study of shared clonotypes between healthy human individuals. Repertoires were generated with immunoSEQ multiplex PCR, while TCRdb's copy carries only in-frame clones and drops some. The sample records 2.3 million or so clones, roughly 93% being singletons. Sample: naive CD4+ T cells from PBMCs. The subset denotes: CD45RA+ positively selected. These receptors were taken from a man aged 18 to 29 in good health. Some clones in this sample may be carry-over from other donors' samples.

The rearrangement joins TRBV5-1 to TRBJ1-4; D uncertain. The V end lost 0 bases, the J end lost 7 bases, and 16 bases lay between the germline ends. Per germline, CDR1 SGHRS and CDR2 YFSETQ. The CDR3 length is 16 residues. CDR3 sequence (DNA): TGCGCCAGCAGCTTGGCCCCTGGCCCAGTGGGTGAAAAACTGTTTTTT. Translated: CASSLAPGPVGEKLFF. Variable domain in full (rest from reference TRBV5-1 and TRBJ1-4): KAGVTQTPRYLIKTRGQQVTLSCSPISGHRSVSWYQQTPGQGLQFLFEYFSETQRNKGNFPGRFSGRQFSNSRSEMNVSTLELGDSALYLCASSLAPGPVGEKLFFGSGTQLSVL.

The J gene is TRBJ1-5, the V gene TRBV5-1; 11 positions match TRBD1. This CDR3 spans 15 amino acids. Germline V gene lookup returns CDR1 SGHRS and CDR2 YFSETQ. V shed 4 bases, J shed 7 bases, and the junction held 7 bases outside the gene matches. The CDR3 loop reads CASSPDRGLDQPQHF. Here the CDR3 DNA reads TGCGCCAGCAGCCCGGACAGGGGGCTGGACCAGCCCCAGCATTTT.

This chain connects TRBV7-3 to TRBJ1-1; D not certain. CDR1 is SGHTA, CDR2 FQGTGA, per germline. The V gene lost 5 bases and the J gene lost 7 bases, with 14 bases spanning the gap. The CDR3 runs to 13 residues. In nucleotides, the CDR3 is TGTGCCAGCAGCCAAGGGAGCTACGGTGAAGCTTTCTTT. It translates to CASSQGSYGEAFF. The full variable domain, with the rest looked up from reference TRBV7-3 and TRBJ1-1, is GAGVSQTPSNKVTEKGKYVELRCDPISGHTALYWYRQSLGQGPEFLIYFQGTGAADDSGLPNDRFFAVRPEGSVSTLKIQRTERGDSAVYLCASSQGSYGEAFFGQGTRLTVV.

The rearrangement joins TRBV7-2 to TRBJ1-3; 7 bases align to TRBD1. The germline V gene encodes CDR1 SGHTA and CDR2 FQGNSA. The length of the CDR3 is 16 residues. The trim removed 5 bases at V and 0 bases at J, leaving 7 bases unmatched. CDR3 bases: TGTGCCAGCAGCCTCCGGGACAGCGTCTCTGGAAACACCATATATTTT. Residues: CASSLRDSVSGNTIYF.

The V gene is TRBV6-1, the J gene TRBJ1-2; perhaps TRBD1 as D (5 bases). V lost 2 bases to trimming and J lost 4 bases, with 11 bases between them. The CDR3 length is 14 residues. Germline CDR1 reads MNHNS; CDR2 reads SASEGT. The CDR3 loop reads CASSETGRFYGYTF. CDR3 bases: TGTGCCAGCAGTGAAACAGGCCGCTTCTATGGCTACACCTTC.

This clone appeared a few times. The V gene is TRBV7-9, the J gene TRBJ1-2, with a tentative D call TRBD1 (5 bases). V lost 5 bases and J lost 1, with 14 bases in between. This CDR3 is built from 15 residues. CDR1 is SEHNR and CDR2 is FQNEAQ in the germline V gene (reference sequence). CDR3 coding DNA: TGTGCCAGCAGCCTTAGTAGGGGAAGTAACTATGGCTACACCTTC. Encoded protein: CASSLSRGSNYGYTF.

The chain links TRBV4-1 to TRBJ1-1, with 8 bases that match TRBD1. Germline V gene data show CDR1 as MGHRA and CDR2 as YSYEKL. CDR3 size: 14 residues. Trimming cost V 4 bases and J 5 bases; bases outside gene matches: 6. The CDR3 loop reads CASSRDRGRTEAFF. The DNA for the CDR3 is TGCGCCAGCAGCCGTGACAGGGGTCGGACTGAAGCTTTCTTT.

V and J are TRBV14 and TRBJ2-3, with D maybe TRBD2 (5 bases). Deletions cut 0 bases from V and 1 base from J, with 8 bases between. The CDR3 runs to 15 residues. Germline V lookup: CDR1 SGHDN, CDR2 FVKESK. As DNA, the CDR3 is TGTGCCAGCAGCCAAGATTGGGGAGGCACAGATACGCAGTATTTT. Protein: CASSQDWGGTDTQYF.

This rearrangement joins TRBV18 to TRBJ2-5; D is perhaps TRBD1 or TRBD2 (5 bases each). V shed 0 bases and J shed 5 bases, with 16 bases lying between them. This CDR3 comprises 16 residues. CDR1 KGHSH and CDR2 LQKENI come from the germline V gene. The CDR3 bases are TGTGCCAGCTCACCACCTGGGACGAGATCTATCGAGACCCAGTACTTC. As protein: CASSPPGTRSIETQYF.

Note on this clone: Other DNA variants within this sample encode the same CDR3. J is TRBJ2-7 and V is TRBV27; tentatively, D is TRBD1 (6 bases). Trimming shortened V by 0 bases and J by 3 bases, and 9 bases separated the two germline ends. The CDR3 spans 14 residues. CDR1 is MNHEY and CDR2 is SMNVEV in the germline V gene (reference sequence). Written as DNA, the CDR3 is TGTGCCAGCAGTTTATCAACAGGGATCTACGAGCAGTACTTC. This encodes CASSLSTGIYEQYF.

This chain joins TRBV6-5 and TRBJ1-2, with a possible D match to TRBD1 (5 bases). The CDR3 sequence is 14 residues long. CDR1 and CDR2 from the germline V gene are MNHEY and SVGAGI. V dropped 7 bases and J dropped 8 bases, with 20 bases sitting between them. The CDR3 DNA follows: TGTGCCAGCATCTCACTCCGGGGGAACCGCGGCTACACCTTC. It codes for CASISLRGNRGYTF.

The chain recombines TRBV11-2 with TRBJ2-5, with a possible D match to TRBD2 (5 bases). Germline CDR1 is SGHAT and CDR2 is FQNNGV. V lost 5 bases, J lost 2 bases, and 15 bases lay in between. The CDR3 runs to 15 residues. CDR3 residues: CASSRERTFQETQYF. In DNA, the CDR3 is TGTGCCAGCAGCCGAGAGAGGACTTTTCAAGAGACCCAGTACTTC.

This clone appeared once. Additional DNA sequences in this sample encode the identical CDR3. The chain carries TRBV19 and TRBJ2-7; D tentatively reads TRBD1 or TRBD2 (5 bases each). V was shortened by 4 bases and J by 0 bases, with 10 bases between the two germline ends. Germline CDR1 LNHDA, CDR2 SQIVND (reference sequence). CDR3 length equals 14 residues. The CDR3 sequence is CASSRAGSSYEQYF. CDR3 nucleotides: TGTGCCAGTAGTAGGGCAGGGAGCTCCTACGAGCAGTACTTC.